The T cell receptor beta chain described here comes from a study of shared clonotypes between healthy human individuals. Trimming pared 4 bases from V and 2 bases from J, leaving 9 bases between. In germline, CDR1 is SNHLY, CDR2 FYNNEI. The CDR3 sequence is 13 residues long. The repertoire was sequenced with immunoSEQ multiplex PCR; TCRdb's copy has only in-frame clones and lacks some. The sample has 1,100,000 or so clones; around 78% are singletons. Points from the study as a whole: The small donor group covered limited genetic and exposure diversity. Naive subsets generally exceeded memory subsets in estimated richness. When naive CD4 clonotypes were compared across a few donors, about 4.9% were shared.

As regards this clone: Its antigen is not identified.

This rearrangement joins TRBV2 to TRBJ2-7, with D unclear. Sequencing was carried out using memory CD4+ T cells from PBMCs. The subset was: CD45RA-negative fraction. The sequence derives from a man aged 18 to 30 in good health. Some clones in this sample may be carry-over from other donors' samples. CDR3 nucleotides: TGTGCCAGCAGTGGACGGGCAACCTACGAGCAGTACTTC. Translating it yields CASSGRATYEQYF.